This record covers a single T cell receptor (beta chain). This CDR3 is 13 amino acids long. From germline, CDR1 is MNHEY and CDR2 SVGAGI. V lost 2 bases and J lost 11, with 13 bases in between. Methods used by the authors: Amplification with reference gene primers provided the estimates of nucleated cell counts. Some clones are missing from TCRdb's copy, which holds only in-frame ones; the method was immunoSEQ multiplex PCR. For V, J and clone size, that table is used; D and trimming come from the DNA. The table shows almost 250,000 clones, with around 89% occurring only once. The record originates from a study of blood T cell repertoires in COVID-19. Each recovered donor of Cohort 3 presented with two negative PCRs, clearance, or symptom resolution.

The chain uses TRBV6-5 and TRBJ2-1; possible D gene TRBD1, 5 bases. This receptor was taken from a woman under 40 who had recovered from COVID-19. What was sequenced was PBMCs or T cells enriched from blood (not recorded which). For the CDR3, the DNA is TGTGCCAGCAGTTACACGCCCGCAGGGAAGCAGTTCTTC. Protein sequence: CASSYTPAGKQFF.